The clone carrying this T cell receptor beta chain was seen just once. Under the authors' procedure: Cell counts per sample came from amplifying reference gene primers. Assay: immunoSEQ multiplex PCR; the TCRdb copy retains only in-frame clones and omits some. The D gene and trimming were derived from the DNA, and the V and J assignments and clone size from that table. The sample has about 250,000 clones, approximately 85% seen once. The entry originates in a study of blood T cell repertoires in COVID-19. The CDR3 totals 16 residues. The germline V and J ends were trimmed by 3 bases and 0 bases, with 13 bases remaining between them. Germline V CDR1 and CDR2: SGDLS, YYNGEE. Participants' reported clinical history set cohort assignment.

This clonotype originated in a woman aged 45-65 years with acute COVID-19. Input material: PBMCs or T cells enriched from blood (not recorded which). J is TRBJ1-3 and V is TRBV9; maybe TRBD1 (5 bases). CDR3 in amino acids: CASSADRPSSGNTIYF. The CDR3 DNA is TGTGCCAGCAGCGCCGACAGACCGAGCTCTGGAAACACCATATATTTT.